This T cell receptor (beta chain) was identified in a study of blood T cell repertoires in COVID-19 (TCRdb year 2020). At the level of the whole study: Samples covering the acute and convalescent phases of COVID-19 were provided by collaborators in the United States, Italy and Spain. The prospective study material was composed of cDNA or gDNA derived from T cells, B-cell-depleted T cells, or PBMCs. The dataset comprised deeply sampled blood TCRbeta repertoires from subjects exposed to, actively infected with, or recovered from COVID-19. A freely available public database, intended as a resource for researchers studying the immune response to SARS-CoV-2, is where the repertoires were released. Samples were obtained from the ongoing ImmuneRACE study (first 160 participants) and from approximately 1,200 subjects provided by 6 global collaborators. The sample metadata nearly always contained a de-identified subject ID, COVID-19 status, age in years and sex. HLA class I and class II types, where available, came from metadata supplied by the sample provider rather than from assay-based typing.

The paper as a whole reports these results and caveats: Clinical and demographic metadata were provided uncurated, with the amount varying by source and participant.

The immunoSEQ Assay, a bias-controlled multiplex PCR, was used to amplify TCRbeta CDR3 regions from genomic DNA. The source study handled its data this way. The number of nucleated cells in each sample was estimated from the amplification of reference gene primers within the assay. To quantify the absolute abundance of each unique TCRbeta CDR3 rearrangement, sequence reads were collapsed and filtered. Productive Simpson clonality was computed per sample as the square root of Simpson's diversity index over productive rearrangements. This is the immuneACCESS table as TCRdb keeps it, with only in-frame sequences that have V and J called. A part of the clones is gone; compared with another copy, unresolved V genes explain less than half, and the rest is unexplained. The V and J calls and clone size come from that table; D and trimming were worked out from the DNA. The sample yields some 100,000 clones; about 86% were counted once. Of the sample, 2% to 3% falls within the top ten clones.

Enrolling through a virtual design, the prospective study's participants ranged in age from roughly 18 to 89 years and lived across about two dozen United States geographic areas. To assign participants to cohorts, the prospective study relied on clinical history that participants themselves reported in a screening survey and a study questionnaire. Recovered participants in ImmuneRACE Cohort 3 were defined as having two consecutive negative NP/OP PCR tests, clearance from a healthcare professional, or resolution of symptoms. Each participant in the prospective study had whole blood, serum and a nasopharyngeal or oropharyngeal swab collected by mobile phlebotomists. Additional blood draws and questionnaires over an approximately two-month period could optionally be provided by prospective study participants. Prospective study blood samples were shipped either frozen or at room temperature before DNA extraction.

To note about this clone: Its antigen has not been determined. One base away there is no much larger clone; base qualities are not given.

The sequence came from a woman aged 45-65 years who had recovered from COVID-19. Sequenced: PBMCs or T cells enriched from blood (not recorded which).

The nucleotide sequence is TGCGCCAGCAGCTTGGGCGGGGGTCCTAACGAGCAGTACTTC. It translates as CASSLGGGPNEQYF. The chain links TRBV5-1 with TRBJ2-7; TRBD2 aligns with 7 central bases. From the germline V gene, CDR1 is SGHRS and CDR2 is YFSETQ. From the cysteine up to the phenylalanine, the CDR3 has a length of 14 residues. Left in the record is the CDR3 DNA by itself, 42 bases read in frame from the first base. V and J are trimmed by 0 bases and 5 bases, and the gene matches miss 5 bases of the junction.